This T cell receptor beta chain is from a study of regulatory T cells in long-lasting Graves disease (dated by TCRdb to 2020 to 2022). For the wider study: Newly diagnosed Graves' disease patients had taken antithyroid drugs for less than 3 months. Persistent Graves' disease patients were compared with newly diagnosed Graves' disease patients by peripheral blood TCR sequencing and RNA sequencing. The study was registered as a clinical trial and conducted in China. A total of some 35 samples underwent TCR sequencing: about 13 from persistent and around 20 from newly diagnosed Graves' disease patients. Overall study outcomes, separate from this receptor: Preferential use of TRBV28, TRBJ1-2 and TRBJ2-5 was observed in persistent disease, whereas TRBV20-1 and TRBJ2-1 were favored in newly diagnosed disease. As a limitation, the authors acknowledged that the small sample size may reduce accuracy. Sequencing and analysis were restricted to the TCR beta chain. Compared with newly diagnosed patients, patients with persistent Graves' disease had lower TCR Shannon entropy and fewer highly expanded clones, which suggests clonal expansion. Persistent patients shared more public clonotypes among themselves (2,741) than newly diagnosed patients did (about 970). The study examined only peripheral blood because the primary lesion, thyroid tissue, could not be accessed.

At the junction V is shortened by 5 bases and J by 7 bases, with 18 bases in between. The cysteine opens and the phenylalanine closes a CDR3 of 15 amino acids. Only the CDR3 part of the read is kept: 45 bases, read in frame from the first base. According to the germline V gene (reference sequence), CDR1 reads LNHNV and CDR2 reads YYDKDF. The library was produced with multiplex PCR. The listed sequencing device is Illumina HiSeq 4000. To build TCR beta libraries, CDR3 regions were amplified by Arm-PCR using iRepertoire HTBI primers. Before sequencing, the PCR products underwent gel purification. The authors' analysis ran thus. Gene usage analysis of CDR3 amino acid clonotypes relied on the 60 or so TRBV and 12 to 15 TRBJ segments identified across samples. COPE and FqMerger were used to merge the filtered high-quality paired reads into contigs. BLAST was used to align contigs to IMGT TRBV, TRBD and TRBJ reference genes, and CDR3 was defined according to IMGT. Clonotypes above 0.1% frequency were classified as highly expanded clones. Shannon entropy was used to measure repertoire diversity, and the Gini coefficient was used to measure V-J evenness. Clonotypes shared by more than one individual were considered public. Starting from the raw public reads, TCRdb applied fastp trimming at Q25, assembled clones with MiXCR and retained in-frame beta chains. Identical CDR3 protein sequences are pooled into one entry, listed with their most common genes and DNA. For this entry, the V and J calls and clone size follow TCRdb and not the study's own pipeline. The sample yields about 430,000 distinct CDR3 sequences; approximately 16% were counted once. The ten largest clones represent about 8.2% of the sample.

The time point label on this specimen signifies: newly diagnosed GD, antithyroid drugs for less than 3 months. RNA was extracted from PBMCs in TRIzol for both TCR sequencing and RNA sequencing. The diagnosis of Graves' disease was made according to American Thyroid Association guidelines. Patients were recruited from an endocrinology department in Xi'an, China. From each patient, about 9.7 milliliters of peripheral blood was collected into an EDTA anticoagulant tube. Ficoll Paque Plus density gradient separation was used to isolate PBMCs, and no further T cell sorting was done. An Agilent 2100 Bioanalyzer and agarose gel were used to check RNA quality, and a NanoDrop 2000 was used to measure RNA concentration. This clonotype showed up just a few times. This receptor's antigen is unknown. Per-nucleotide qualities are absent, and no much larger clonotype sits a single base away. These data were also filed under a second study, of T cells in Graves' hyperthyroidism and ophthalmopathy. In that second paper, the authors write: Graves' hyperthyroidism was defined as stable when no progression to ophthalmopathy occurred over 18 months of follow-up. Hyperthyroidism patients were newly diagnosed, with disease duration under 2 months, and aged 18 to 65 years. Any patient with an uncontrolled infection, another autoimmune disease, pregnancy or lactation was excluded. Clinical symptoms, serum thyroxine and TRAb, thyroid ultrasound, and orbital computed tomography formed the basis for the diagnoses. The first round of RT-PCR for the TCR CDR3 was performed with the HTBI primer set and the Qiagen OneStep RT-PCR kit. Most expanded thyroid clonotypes (frequency above 0.001) were also detected in blood, suggesting blood repertoires may reflect thyroid immune responses. A 13 V-J signature model separated ophthalmopathy from stable hyperthyroidism, with over 85% sensitivity and roughly 81% specificity in cross-validation and 80%/75% in testing. In validation, progression to ophthalmopathy was predicted by the model with roughly 69% sensitivity and 72.22% specificity, a median of roughly six months before onset. To identify TCR V-J signatures that set the groups apart, the researchers used a discovery cohort of 100 patients, made up of roughly 40 with Graves' ophthalmopathy and some 60 with stable Graves' hyperthyroidism. Whether ophthalmopathy could be predicted prospectively was tested in an independent validation cohort made up of roughly 19 hyperthyroidism patients plus 17 patients who later progressed to ophthalmopathy. The approximately 98 discovery patients were randomly divided into training and test sets at a 7:3 ratio. In six Graves' hyperthyroidism patients, the study also compared T-cell repertoires from thyroid tissue with T-cell repertoires from blood. After blood sampling, hyperthyroidism patients were treated with methimazole at a starting dose of 30 mg daily, and ophthalmopathy patients were treated with high-dose intravenous methylprednisolone. Libraries were constructed in a second round of multiplex PCR, after which size selection and purification were carried out. Sequencing of the libraries was done on an Illumina HiSeq2000 using paired-end 100 bp reads. SOAPnuke was used to process the raw data, throwing out any read that contained adapters or uncalled bases, had a mean Phred below 15, or lacked an exact constant-primer or identifier match. COPE v1.2.5 was used to merge the high-quality paired reads, and each unique nucleotide sequence was defined as a clonotype. MiTCR v1.1 was used to align clonotypes to the IMGT TRBV, TRBD and TRBJ reference segments. Only V-J combinations with frequency above 0.0001, covering about 99% of repertoires, were analysed. The TCS score was defined as the ratio of F50 (clonal expansion) to E x V (chaos), calculated using BLOSUM62-based TCRdist between CDR3 peptides within each V-J. Welch's t-statistics and random forest reduced 514 V-J features to 13, which were used in a naive Bayes classifier (R e1071). Sample size was not statistically predetermined, and blinding of investigators to group allocation was not performed. The paper reports TCR Vbeta CDR3 sequencing of some 140 peripheral blood samples: approximately 43 ophthalmopathy, about 75 hyperthyroidism and around 17 progressor patients.

The clonotype comes from a middle-aged woman with Graves disease. Donor details come from another sample of the same person, matched by shared clones. Recombination connected TRBV15 to TRBJ2-1, with no reliable assignment of the D segment. The specimen comprised peripheral blood mononuclear cells (PBMCs), sampled at new diagnosis, from a patient treated with antithyroid drugs. This receptor has the CDR3 CATSGTRTVGNEQFF. Here is the DNA: TGTGCCACCAGCGGAACACGGACGGTGGGGAATGAGCAGTTCTTC.